This T cell receptor (beta chain) was observed in a study of shared clonotypes between healthy human individuals. This clone was counted only a few times. This CDR3 spans 14 amino acids. The germline CDR1 and CDR2 sequences are SGHRS and YFSETQ. V lost 4 bases to trimming and J lost 2 bases, with 9 bases between them. Assay: immunoSEQ multiplex PCR; the TCRdb copy retains only in-frame clones and omits some. This table has about 1 million clones, approximately 68% appearing once. Specimen: memory CD4+ T cells sorted from blood. Indicated subset: CD45RA-negative fraction. J is TRBJ2-2 and V is TRBV5-1; weak D call: TRBD1 (5 bases). This sequence was found in a man younger than 35 in good health. The CDR3 coding sequence is TGCGCCAGCAGCCGCAGGGAAAACACCGGGGAGCTGTTTTTT. Its protein is CASSRRENTGELFF.